Presented here are 28 T cell receptor beta chains from one specimen sequenced in a study of metastatic and nonmetastatic thyroid tumors. Using MiXCR, TCRdb re-called clones from the PCR reads. Here the sample spans tens of thousands of clones, approximately 24% being singletons. Thyroid surgery was preceded by no treatment in any patient. Sequencing input: blood. Source of these receptors: a male donor with papillary thyroid cancer or a benign thyroid nodule (not recorded which). Some clones in this sample may be carry-over from other donors' samples.

This clone was counted at least ten times. The chain recombines TRBV11-2 with TRBJ1-1; 8 bases are shared with TRBD1. Germline lookup yields CDR1 SGHAT and CDR2 FQNNGV. The CDR3 sequence is 13 residues long. Trimming took 4 bases from V and 7 from J; bases not matched to a gene: 5. CDR3 coding DNA: TGTGCCAGCAGCTCCCAGGGGGCCGGTGAAGCTTTCTTT. Its protein is CASSSQGAGEAFF.

The J gene is TRBJ2-7, the V gene TRBV6-5; 9 positions agree with TRBD2. The CDR3 covers 14 residues. The germline gives CDR1 MNHEY, CDR2 SVGAGI. V was pared by 0 bases and J by 6 bases, with 3 bases of the junction left unmatched. The CDR3 spells CASSYSGLASEQYF. The CDR3 nucleotides are TGTGCCAGCAGTTACTCGGGACTAGCTTCCGAGCAGTACTTC.

The chain employs TRBV2 and TRBJ2-7, with D perhaps matching TRBD2 (6 bases). Trimming took 6 bases from V and 7 from J, leaving 16 bases between them. CDR3 size: 13 residues. Per the germline V gene, CDR1 is SNHLY and CDR2 is FYNNEI. The CDR3 DNA reads TGTGCCAGCAGCTTACAGGACTACTTAGAGCAGTACGTC. As protein: CASSLQDYLEQYV.

Notes on this clone: At one end the junction does not follow the germline gene, possibly because of a read error. This chain connects TRBV4-1 to TRBJ2-2, with a weak D call TRBD2 (5 bases). This CDR3 has 14 residues. From germline, CDR1 is MGHRA and CDR2 YSYEKL. CDR3 protein: CASSQVGCTGELFF. DNA of the CDR3: TGCGCCAGCAGCCAAGTTGGGTGTACCGGGGAGTTGTTTTTT.

This chain links TRBV9 with TRBJ2-1; D call uncertain. CDR3 length equals 14 residues. Trimming removed 3 bases from V and 9 bases from J, with 16 bases in between. Per germline, CDR1 SGDLS and CDR2 YYNGEE. CDR3 loop: CASSATSSSREQFF. The DNA for the CDR3 is TGTGCCAGCAGCGCCACTTCCTCCTCCCGTGAGCAGTTCTTC. The whole variable domain, filled in from reference TRBV9 and TRBJ2-1, reads DSGVTQTPKHLITATGQRVTLRCSPRSGDLSVYWYQQSLDQGLQFLIQYYNGEERAKGNILERFSAQQFPDLHSELNLSSLELGDSALYFCASSATSSSREQFFGPGTRLTVL.

This clone was observed many times. V is TRBV5-1 and J is TRBJ2-1; 9 nucleotides align to TRBD2. The ends lost 0 bases at V and 6 bases at J; junction bases unmatched: 4. There are 15 residues in the CDR3. CDR1 and CDR2 (germline): SGHRS, YFSETQ. DNA for the CDR3: TGCGCCAGCAGCTTGGGAGGGACTAGCTTCAATGAGCAGTTCTTC. This codes for CASSLGGTSFNEQFF.

This clone was recorded at least ten times. This rearrangement joins TRBV29-1 to TRBJ2-1, with D possibly matching TRBD2 (5 bases). The CDR3 is 13 residues long. Germline V gene lookup returns CDR1 SQVTM and CDR2 ANQGSEA. V was trimmed by 4 bases and J by 2 bases, leaving 9 bases between them. CDR3 protein: CSVGIATYNEQFF. DNA for the CDR3: TGCAGCGTTGGTATAGCGACCTACAATGAGCAGTTCTTC.

V gene TRBV4-2 combines with J gene TRBJ2-7, with D possibly TRBD1 on 5 matching bases. The germline V gene has CDR1 LGHNA and CDR2 YNFKEQ. CDR3 length: 12 residues. The V end lost 0 bases, the J end lost 5 bases, and 5 bases lay between the germline ends. This CDR3 is CASSQEGHEQYF. The CDR3 coding sequence is TGTGCCAGCAGCCAAGAGGGGCACGAGCAGTACTTC.

At least ten counts were recorded for this clone. This rearrangement joins TRBV5-1 to TRBJ1-4; possibly TRBD1 for D (5 bases). The ends were cut back, 5 bases at V and 0 bases at J, with 17 bases in the middle. CDR1 and CDR2 from the germline V gene are SGHRS and YFSETQ. This CDR3 comprises 17 residues. This chain's CDR3 is CASSFGGVGATNEKLFF. Written as DNA, the CDR3 is TGCGCCAGCAGTTTTGGCGGCGTGGGGGCAACTAATGAAAAACTGTTTTTT.

This clone was seen only a few times. The chain is built from TRBV28 and TRBJ1-2; no definite D call. The CDR3 runs to 13 residues. The germline V gene has CDR1 MDHEN and CDR2 SYDVKM. Trimming stripped 6 bases from V and 6 bases from J, with 14 bases between. The CDR3 DNA is TGTGCCAGCAGCGCCTTCCATCTTGATGGCTACACCTTC. This gives the protein CASSAFHLDGYTF.

This clone occurred many times. The rearrangement uses TRBV6-1 and TRBJ2-1; 11 bases are a match to TRBD1. Germline lookup yields CDR1 MNHNS and CDR2 SASEGT. The CDR3 consists of 14 residues. Trimming cost V 8 bases and J 4 bases; bases outside gene matches: 4. CDR3 sequence (DNA): TGTGCCAGCTTCCGGGACAGGGGGTACAATGAGCAGTTCTTC. Translating gives CASFRDRGYNEQFF.

This clone has only a few counts. The V call is TRBV30, the J call TRBJ1-5, with 9 bases lining up with TRBD1. Germline assignment: CDR1 GTSNPN and CDR2 SVGIG (reference sequence). The CDR3 is made up of 14 amino acids. Trimming took 3 bases from V and 12 from J; bases not matched to a gene: 12. The DNA of the CDR3 is TGTGCCTGGAGCGCCGGGACAGGGCACCTGAGCCAGCATTTT. It is translated as CAWSAGTGHLSQHF. The full variable domain, completed using reference TRBV30 and TRBJ1-5, is SQTIHQWPATLVQPVGSPLSLECTVEGTSNPNLYWYRQAAGRGLQLLFYSVGIGQISSEVPQNLSASRPQDRQFILSSKKLLLSDSGFYLCAWSAGTGHLSQHFGDGTRLSIL.

This clone showed up many times. This chain connects TRBV5-4 to TRBJ2-3; 10 nucleotides align to TRBD2. J was trimmed by 3 bases and V by 1 base; bases with no gene match: 8. CDR1 and CDR2 (germline): SGHNT, YYREEE (reference sequence). The CDR3 runs 17 residues. The CDR3 DNA is TGTGCCAGCAGCTTGCGCGAAGCGGGAGGGCCTACAGATACGCAGTATTTT. Its protein is CASSLREAGGPTDTQYF.

By proportion, this clone is medium-sized. The junction shows a germline mismatch at one end, possibly a read error. The rearrangement joins TRBV6-1 to TRBJ2-7; 7 bases agree with TRBD1. This CDR3 contains 14 residues. Germline V CDR1 and CDR2: MNHNS, SASEGT. CDR3 sequence: CASREGQAPYEQYF. Here the CDR3 DNA reads TGTGCCAGCAGGGAAGGACAGGCCCCCTACGAGCAGTACTTC.

This clone was found many times. The chain is built from TRBV4-2 and TRBJ2-3, with D uncertain. Trimming cost V 1 base and J 5 bases, with 22 bases left between them. This CDR3 has 18 amino acids. Germline-derived CDR1 and CDR2 are LGHNA and YNFKEQ. The CDR3 nucleotides are TGTGCCAGCAGCCAAGTTTTGAGAGGAAGTGGGTTAAGAGATACGCAGTATTTT. Amino acids: CASSQVLRGSGLRDTQYF.

The chain carries TRBV3-1 and TRBJ2-2; D could derive from TRBD1 or TRBD2 (5 bases each). The CDR3 totals 13 residues. Germline V CDR1 and CDR2: LGHDT, YNNKEL (reference sequence). V was clipped by 3 bases and J by 7 bases, with 9 bases between them. The CDR3 loop is CASSQGTVGELFF. In DNA form, the CDR3 reads TGTGCCAGCAGCCAGGGGACGGTCGGGGAGCTGTTTTTT.

This clone has ten or more counts. The chain has TRBV27 and TRBJ2-5; either TRBD1 or TRBD2 may fit D (5 bases each). CDR1 is MNHEY and CDR2 is SMNVEV in the germline V gene (reference sequence). This CDR3 contains 18 residues. Trimming took off 0 bases at V and 4 bases at J, with 21 bases between the two ends. The CDR3 loop reads CASSLSSLRGAGGETQYF. In DNA form, the CDR3 reads TGTGCCAGCAGTTTATCGTCCTTGAGAGGGGCTGGAGGAGAGACCCAGTACTTC.

This chain joins TRBV2 and TRBJ2-5; 7 bases match TRBD1. Germline values: CDR1 SNHLY, CDR2 FYNNEI. The CDR3 totals 13 residues. J was trimmed by 3 bases and V by 6 bases; bases with no gene match: 4. The CDR3 reads CASSRQGEETQYF. The CDR3 DNA follows: TGTGCCAGCAGCAGACAGGGAGAAGAGACCCAGTACTTC.

This clone was recorded at least ten times. This chain connects TRBV2 to TRBJ1-5, with a tentative D call TRBD1 (5 bases). Per germline, CDR1 SNHLY and CDR2 FYNNEI. V was trimmed by 2 bases and J by 3 bases, leaving 8 bases between them. CDR3 length: 14 amino acids. The CDR3 region is CASSEWGSNQPQHF. CDR3 nucleotide sequence: TGTGCCAGCAGTGAATGGGGCTCCAATCAGCCCCAGCATTTT.

The chain is built from TRBV5-1 and TRBJ2-2; D perhaps matches TRBD2 (5 bases). Germline V gene lookup returns CDR1 SGHRS and CDR2 YFSETQ. The CDR3 is 15 amino acids. V was cut by 2 bases and J by 1 base, with 9 bases left in between. The CDR3 DNA sequence: TGCGCCAGCAGCTTCGGCGGGCAGAACACCGGGGAGCTGTTTTTT. Its translation is CASSFGGQNTGELFF.

This clone has a count of ten or more. The V gene is TRBV7-3, the J gene TRBJ1-2; D is unclear. Germline V CDR1 and CDR2: SGHTA, FQGTGA. The CDR3 covers 13 residues. V lost 2 bases, J lost 4 bases, and 8 bases lay in between. The CDR3 loop reads CASSLEPGYGYTF. The CDR3 DNA reads as TGTGCCAGCAGCTTAGAACCTGGCTATGGCTACACCTTC.

This chain joins TRBV28 and TRBJ1-2; the D gene is possibly TRBD1 (6 bases). In germline, CDR1 is MDHEN, CDR2 SYDVKM. This CDR3 has 16 residues. Trimming stripped 3 bases from V and 6 bases from J, with 20 bases between. As DNA, the CDR3 is TGTGCCAGCAGTTTGGGGGGGCGCCTTGGTATCCATGGCTACACCTTC. Amino acids: CASSLGGRLGIHGYTF.

This clone occurred a few times. The chain joins TRBV12-3 or TRBV12-4 to TRBJ1-6; 10 nucleotides match TRBD1. V gave up 7 bases and J gave up 9 bases; unmatched junction bases: 9. This CDR3 has 15 amino acids. The CDR3 is CASTRTGGFGSPLHF. The CDR3 DNA reads as TGTGCCAGCACTAGGACAGGGGGATTCGGTTCACCCCTCCACTTT.

This clone showed up just a few times. A much larger clone differs from this one at a single base, so this may be a read error. This chain links TRBV29-1 with TRBJ1-1, with D uncertain. Germline lookup yields CDR1 SQVTM and CDR2 ANQGSEA. The CDR3 runs 11 residues. The V gene lost 5 bases and the J gene lost 7 bases, with 11 bases spanning the gap. DNA for the CDR3: TGCAGCGTTTATTTCGCACTTGAAGCTTTCTTT. Its protein is CSVYFALEAFF.

The rearrangement uses TRBV18 and TRBJ2-1; TRBD2 might be the D (6 bases). Germline CDR1 and CDR2: KGHSH and LQKENI. Trimming took 2 bases from V and 6 from J, leaving 17 bases between them. This CDR3 is built from 16 residues. CDR3 in amino acids: CASSPVAAAGPNEQFF. CDR3 DNA sequence: TGTGCCAGCTCACCAGTAGCGGCTGCGGGGCCCAATGAGCAGTTCTTC.

The chain recombines TRBV11-2 with TRBJ2-2; D not resolved. The CDR3 has 15 residues. V was shortened by 3 bases and J by 4 bases, with 12 bases between the two germline ends. Germline CDR1 SGHAT, CDR2 FQNNGV. CDR3 amino acids: CASSLREARTGELFF. The CDR3 DNA reads as TGTGCCAGCAGCTTGCGTGAGGCTCGCACCGGGGAGCTGTTTTTT.

This clone was seen only a few times. At one boundary the junction diverges from the germline segment, which might be a read error. The J gene is TRBJ1-2, the V gene TRBV6-1; 8 bases line up with TRBD1. The germline CDR1 and CDR2 sequences are MNHNS and SASEGT. This CDR3 has 14 amino acids. The CDR3 bases are TGTGCCAGCAGTGGACAGGGGAAGGTGCGGAGCTACACCTTT. Residues: CASSGQGKVRSYTF.

This clone appeared a few times. This sequence joins TRBV27 and TRBJ1-4; no definite D call. The V gene lost 5 bases and the J gene lost 7 bases, with 11 bases spanning the gap. From germline, CDR1 is MNHEY and CDR2 SMNVEV (reference sequence). CDR3 size: 13 residues. CDR3 bases: TGTGCCAGCAGTCCCTTCGACGGTGAAAAACTGTTTTTT. Residues: CASSPFDGEKLFF.